The TCR beta chain described here comes from a study of human T cells and chemical hapten exposure. For the study at large: How much TCR each sample yielded varied, mostly because pooled library volumes differed slightly.

As to time point: pre-sensitization, week 0. The sample's treatment: therapeutic diphenylcyclopropenone sensitization with weekly scalp DPC. People who gave samples had alopecia, were 18 to 70 years old, and were suitable for DPC. V lost 6 bases and J 8 bases, leaving 13 bases between the germline ends. The CDR3 totals 13 residues. Germline CDR1 is ENHRY and CDR2 is SYGVKD. This clonotype was seen more than once but under ten times. As handled by the study authors: There were a median of around 96,000 TCRs per sample, with a range from roughly 20,000 to 750,000. TCRdb called the RACE reads again in MiXCR, with one record for every CDR3 protein. Clone size and V and J calls follow TCRdb, not the original study. The sample consists of around 120,000 distinct CDR3 sequences, about 14% of them appearing once.

The V and J genes are TRBV10-3 and TRBJ1-4, with D possibly being TRBD1 (5 bases). The input for sequencing was whole blood, taken in connection with sensitization to the hapten diphenylcyclopropenone (DPC). The sequence came from a woman aged 18-30 years with alopecia areata. Some clones in this sample may be carry-over from other donors' samples. In nucleotides, the CDR3 is TGTGCCATCAGCCAGGGTTTGGGAGAAAAACTGTTTTTT. It yields the protein CAISQGLGEKLFF.